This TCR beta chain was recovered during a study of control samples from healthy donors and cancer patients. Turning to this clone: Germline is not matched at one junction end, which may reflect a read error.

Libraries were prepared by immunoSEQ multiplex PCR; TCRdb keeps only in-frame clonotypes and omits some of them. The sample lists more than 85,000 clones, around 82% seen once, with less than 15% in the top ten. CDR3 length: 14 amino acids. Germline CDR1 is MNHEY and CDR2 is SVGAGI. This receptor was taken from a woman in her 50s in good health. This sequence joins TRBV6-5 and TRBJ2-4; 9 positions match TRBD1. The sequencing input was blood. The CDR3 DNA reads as TGTGCCAGCAGTACCTCCGGGACAGGGATACCCCCCCACTTC. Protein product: CASSTSGTGIPPHF.